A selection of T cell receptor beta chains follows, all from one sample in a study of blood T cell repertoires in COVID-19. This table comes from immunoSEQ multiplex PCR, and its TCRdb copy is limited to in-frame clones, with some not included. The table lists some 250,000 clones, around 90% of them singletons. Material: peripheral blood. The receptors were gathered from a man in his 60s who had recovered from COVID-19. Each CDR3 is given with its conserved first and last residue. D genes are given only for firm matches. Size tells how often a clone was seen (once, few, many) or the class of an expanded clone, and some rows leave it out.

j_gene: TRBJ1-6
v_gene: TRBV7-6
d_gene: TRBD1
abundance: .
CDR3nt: TGTGCCAGCAGCTTACTGCCCCTTCTCTGGGACAGGGGCAGGAACAATTCACCCCTCCACTTT
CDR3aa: CASSLLPLLWDRGRNNSPLHF

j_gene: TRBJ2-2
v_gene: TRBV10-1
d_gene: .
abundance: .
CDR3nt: TGCGCCAGCAGTGGTCGTGAGGGCGCCGGGGAGCTGTTTTTT
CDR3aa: CASSGREGAGELFF

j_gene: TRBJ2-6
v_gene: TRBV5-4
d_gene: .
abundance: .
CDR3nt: TGTGCCAGCACCCTTCAGGGTATTTGGTCTGGGGCCAACGTCCTGACTTTC
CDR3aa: CASTLQGIWSGANVLTF

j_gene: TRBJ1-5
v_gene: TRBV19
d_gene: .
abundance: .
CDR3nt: TGTGCCACCTCCCGACAGGTTCCCACGGATCAGCCCCAGCATTTT
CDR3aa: CATSRQVPTDQPQHF

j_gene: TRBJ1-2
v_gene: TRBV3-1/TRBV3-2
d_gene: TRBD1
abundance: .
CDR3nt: TGTGCCAGCAGCCAAGGGGACAGGGGAGGGTATGGCTACACCTTC
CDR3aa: CASSQGDRGGYGYTF

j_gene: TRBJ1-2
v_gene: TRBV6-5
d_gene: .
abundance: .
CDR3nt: TGTGCCAGCATCTCCTTTTATGGCTACACCTTC
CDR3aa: CASISFYGYTF

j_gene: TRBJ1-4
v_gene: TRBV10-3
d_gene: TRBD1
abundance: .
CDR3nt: TGTGCCATCAGCGCCGGACAGGCAACTAATGAAAAACTGTTTTTT
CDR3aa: CAISAGQATNEKLFF

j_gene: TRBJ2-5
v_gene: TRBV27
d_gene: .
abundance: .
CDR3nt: TGTGCCAGCATCACGACGGCGGGCGCCGGAGGGGAGACCCAGTACTTC
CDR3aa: CASITTAGAGGETQYF

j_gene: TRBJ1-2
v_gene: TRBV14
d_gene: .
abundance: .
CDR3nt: TGTGCCAGCAGCCAAGCTTTGGGGCCGCTTGGGTATGGCTACACCTTC
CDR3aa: CASSQALGPLGYGYTF

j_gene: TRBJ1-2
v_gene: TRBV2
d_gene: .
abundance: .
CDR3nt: TGTGCCAGCAGTGAATTCGTCTCCCATGGCCACACCTTC
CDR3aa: CASSEFVSHGHTF

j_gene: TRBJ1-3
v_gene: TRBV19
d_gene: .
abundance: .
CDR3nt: TGTGCCAGTTCAGGGTCCTCTGGAAACACCATATATTTT
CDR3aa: CASSGSSGNTIYF

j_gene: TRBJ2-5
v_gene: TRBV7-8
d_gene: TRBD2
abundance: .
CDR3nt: TGTGCCAGCAGCATACTCTCGGGGACTAGCGGAGAGACCCAGTACTTC
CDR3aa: CASSILSGTSGETQYF

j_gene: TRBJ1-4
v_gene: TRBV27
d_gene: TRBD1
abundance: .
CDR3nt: TGTGCCAGCAGCCCAATCAGTACAGGGGGTAATGAAAAACTGTTTTTT
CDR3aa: CASSPISTGGNEKLFF

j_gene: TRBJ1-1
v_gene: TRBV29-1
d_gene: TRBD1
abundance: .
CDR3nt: TGCAGCGGACAGGGTTTAGTTGCTGAAGCTTTCTTT
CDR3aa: CSGQGLVAEAFF

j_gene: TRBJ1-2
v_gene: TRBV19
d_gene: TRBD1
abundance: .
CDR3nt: TGTGCCAGTAGCCCGCAGGGGGCTCAGAGTCATGGCTACACCTTC
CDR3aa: CASSPQGAQSHGYTF

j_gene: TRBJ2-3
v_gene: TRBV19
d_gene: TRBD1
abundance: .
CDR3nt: TGTGCCAGTAGTAGGACAGGGGGTGAAACAGATACGCAGTATTTT
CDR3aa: CASSRTGGETDTQYF

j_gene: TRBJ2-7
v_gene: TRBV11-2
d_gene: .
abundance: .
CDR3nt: TGTGCCAGCAGCTTACTCGCGGCGTACGAGCAGTACTTC
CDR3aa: CASSLLAAYEQYF

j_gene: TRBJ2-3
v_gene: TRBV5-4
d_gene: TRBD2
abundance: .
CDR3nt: TGTGCCAGCAGCTTGGCCGGGACTAGCCCTACAGATACGCAGTATTTT
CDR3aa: CASSLAGTSPTDTQYF

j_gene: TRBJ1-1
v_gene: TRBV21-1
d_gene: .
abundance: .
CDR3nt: TGTGCCAGCAGCACAGGACATAACGGGAACACTGAAGCTTTCTTT
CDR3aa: CASSTGHNGNTEAFF

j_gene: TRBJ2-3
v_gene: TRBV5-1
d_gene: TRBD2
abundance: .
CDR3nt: TGCGCCAGCAGTGGGCAGCGGGGGGCATCCGATACGCAGTATTTT
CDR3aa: CASSGQRGASDTQYF

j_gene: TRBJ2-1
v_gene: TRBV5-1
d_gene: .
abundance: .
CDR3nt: TGCGCCAGCAGCTTCAGAAGCTCCTACAATGAGCAGTTCTTC
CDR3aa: CASSFRSSYNEQFF

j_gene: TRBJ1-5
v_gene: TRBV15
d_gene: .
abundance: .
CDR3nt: TGTGCCACTTCGGAAGGGGGTTTTTTACAGCCCCAGCATTTT
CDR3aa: CATSEGGFLQPQHF

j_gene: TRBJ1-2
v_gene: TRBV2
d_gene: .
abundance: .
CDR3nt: TGTGCCAGCAGTGTTCACCGGGCTAACTATGGCTACACCTTC
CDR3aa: CASSVHRANYGYTF

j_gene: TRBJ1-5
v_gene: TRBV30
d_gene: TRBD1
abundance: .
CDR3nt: TGTGCCTGGGCCCCGGGACAGGGCAAGCCCCAGCATTTT
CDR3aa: CAWAPGQGKPQHF

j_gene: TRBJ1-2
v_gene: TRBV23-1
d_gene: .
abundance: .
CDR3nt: TGCGCCAGCAGTCAGCCGACAGATGGCTACACCTTC
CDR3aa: CASSQPTDGYTF

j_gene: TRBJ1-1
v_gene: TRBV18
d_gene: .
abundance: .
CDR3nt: TGTGCCAGCTCACCTCCGTCCCTACCCTATGAAGCTTTCTTT
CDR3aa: CASSPPSLPYEAFF

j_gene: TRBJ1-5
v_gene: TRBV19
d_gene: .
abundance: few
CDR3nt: TGTGCCAGTAGTATGGTAAACACGATAAATCAGCCCCAGCATTTT
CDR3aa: CASSMVNTINQPQHF

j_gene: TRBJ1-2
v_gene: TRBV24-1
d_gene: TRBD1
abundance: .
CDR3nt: TGTGCCAGCTGCCCCCCGGGACAGGGAACGGGGGGCTACACCTTC
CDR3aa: CASCPPGQGTGGYTF

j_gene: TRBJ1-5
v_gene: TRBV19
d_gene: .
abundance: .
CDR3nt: TGTGCCAGTGCACAGCGGGGAGGCAATCAGCCCCAGCATTTT
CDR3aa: CASAQRGGNQPQHF

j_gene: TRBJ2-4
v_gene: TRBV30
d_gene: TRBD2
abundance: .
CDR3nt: TGTGCCTGGAGTTTAGCGGGACTAGTCAAAAACATTCAGTACTTC
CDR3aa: CAWSLAGLVKNIQYF

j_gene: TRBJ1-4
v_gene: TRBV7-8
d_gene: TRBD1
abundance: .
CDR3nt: TGTGCCAGCAGCCAGAGGACAGGGCGGGAAAAACTGTTTTTT
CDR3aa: CASSQRTGREKLFF

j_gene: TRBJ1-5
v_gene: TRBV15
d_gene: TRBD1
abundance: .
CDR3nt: TGTGCCACCAGCAGAGATTTATGGGACAGGGCTTTCCAGCCCCAGCATTTT
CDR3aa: CATSRDLWDRAFQPQHF

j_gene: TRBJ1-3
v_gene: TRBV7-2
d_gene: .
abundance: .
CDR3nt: TGTGCCAGCAGCTTTGCCTGGCACAGCTCTGGAAACACCATATATTTT
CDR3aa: CASSFAWHSSGNTIYF

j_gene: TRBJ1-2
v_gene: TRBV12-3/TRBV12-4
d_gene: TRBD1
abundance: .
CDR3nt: TGTGCCAGCAGTTACCAGGGGGCTGTCGGCTACACCTTC
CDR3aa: CASSYQGAVGYTF

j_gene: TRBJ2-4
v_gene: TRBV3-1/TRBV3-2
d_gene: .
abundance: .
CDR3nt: TGTGCCAGCAGCCGGGACACCTCCAAGTACTTC
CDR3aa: CASSRDTSKYF

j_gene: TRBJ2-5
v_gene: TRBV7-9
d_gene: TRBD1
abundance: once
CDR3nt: TGTGCCAGCTTCGGACAGGGGGTTCTCGTGGGGACCCAGTACTTC
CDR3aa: CASFGQGVLVGTQYF

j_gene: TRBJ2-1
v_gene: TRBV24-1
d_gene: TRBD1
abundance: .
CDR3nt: TGTGCCACCAGTGATTTTGGACAGGGGGAATATGGGGAGCAGTTCTTC
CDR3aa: CATSDFGQGEYGEQFF

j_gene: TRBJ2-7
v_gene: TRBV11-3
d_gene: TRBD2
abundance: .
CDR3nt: TGTGCCAGCGCGGGACTAACCTATTACGAGCAGTACTTC
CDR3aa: CASAGLTYYEQYF

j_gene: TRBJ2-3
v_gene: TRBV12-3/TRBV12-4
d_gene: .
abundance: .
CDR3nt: TGTGCCAGCAGTTCCCATCTAGGAGATACGCAGTATTTT
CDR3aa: CASSSHLGDTQYF

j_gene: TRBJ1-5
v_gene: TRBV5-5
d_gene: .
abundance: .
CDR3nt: TGTGCCAGCAGCTTGGTCGACATCTATCAGCCCCAGCATTTT
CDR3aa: CASSLVDIYQPQHF

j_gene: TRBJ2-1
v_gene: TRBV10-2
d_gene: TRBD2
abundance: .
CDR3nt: TGCGCCAGCAGTGGGAGCGGGGGGCTTTACAATGAGCAGTTCTTC
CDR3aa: CASSGSGGLYNEQFF

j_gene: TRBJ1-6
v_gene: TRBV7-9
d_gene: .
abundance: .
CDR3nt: TGTGCCAGCAGCTTAGTGTCAGGAAATTCACCCCTCCACTTT
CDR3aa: CASSLVSGNSPLHF

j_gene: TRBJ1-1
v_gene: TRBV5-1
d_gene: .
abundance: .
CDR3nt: TGCGCCAGCAGCTTGGACGGGACTTTAGGGAGGGAAGCTTTCTTT
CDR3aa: CASSLDGTLGREAFF

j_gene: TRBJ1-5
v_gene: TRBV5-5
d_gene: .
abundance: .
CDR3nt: TGTGCCAGCAGCTTGCGAGGGGCCGACCGGGGGGCCCAGCATTTT
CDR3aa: CASSLRGADRGAQHF

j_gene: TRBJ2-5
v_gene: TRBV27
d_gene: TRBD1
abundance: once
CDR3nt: TGTGCCAGCAGGAGAGACAGGGCAGAGACCCAGTACTTC
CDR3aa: CASRRDRAETQYF

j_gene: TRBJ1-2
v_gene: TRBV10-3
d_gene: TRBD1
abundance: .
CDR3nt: TGTGCCATCAGTCCCGACAGGGTTAATGGCTACACCTTC
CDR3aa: CAISPDRVNGYTF

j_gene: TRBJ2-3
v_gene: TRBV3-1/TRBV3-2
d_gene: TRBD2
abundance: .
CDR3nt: TGTGCCAGCAGCCACCTAGCGGGGGCCCCCACAGATACGCAGTATTTT
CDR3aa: CASSHLAGAPTDTQYF

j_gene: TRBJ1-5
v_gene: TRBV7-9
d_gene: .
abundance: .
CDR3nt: TGTGCCAGCAGTTGGGGCCGAAACAATCAGCCCCAGCATTTT
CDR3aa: CASSWGRNNQPQHF

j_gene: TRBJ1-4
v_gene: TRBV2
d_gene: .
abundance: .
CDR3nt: TGTGCCAGCAGTGACCCTCCAACTAATGAAAAACTGTTTTTT
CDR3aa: CASSDPPTNEKLFF

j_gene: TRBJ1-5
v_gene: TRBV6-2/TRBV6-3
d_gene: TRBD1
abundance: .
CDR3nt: TGTGCCAGCAGTTACCCATGGACAGGGGTTCATTTCTTT
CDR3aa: CASSYPWTGVHFF

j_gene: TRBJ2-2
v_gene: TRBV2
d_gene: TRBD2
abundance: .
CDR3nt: TGTGCCAGCAACCCGGCCGGGGGGAACGCCGGGGAGCTGTTTTTT
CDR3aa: CASNPAGGNAGELFF

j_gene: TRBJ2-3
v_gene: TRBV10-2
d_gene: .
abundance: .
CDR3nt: TGCGCCAGCAGTGGCGGACTAATTGGGACAGATACGCAGTATTTT
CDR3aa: CASSGGLIGTDTQYF

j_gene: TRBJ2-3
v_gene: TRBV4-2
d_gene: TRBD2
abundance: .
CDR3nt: TGTGCCAGCAGCCAGGAGGGGAGGGGAGATACGCAGTATTTT
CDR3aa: CASSQEGRGDTQYF

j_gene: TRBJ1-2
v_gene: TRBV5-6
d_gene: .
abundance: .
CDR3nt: TGTGCCAGCAGCTTGATCGGGGTGTCAGACTATGGCTACACCTTC
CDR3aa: CASSLIGVSDYGYTF

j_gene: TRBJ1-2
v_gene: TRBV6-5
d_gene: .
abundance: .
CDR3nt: TGTGCCAGCAGCCGCCGACCCGTAGCGGGCTACACCTTC
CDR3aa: CASSRRPVAGYTF

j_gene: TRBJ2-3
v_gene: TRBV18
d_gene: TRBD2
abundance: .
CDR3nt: TGTGCCAGCTCAAGGAGTTTGTGGGGACTAGCCGCCACAGATACGCAGTATTTT
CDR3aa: CASSRSLWGLAATDTQYF

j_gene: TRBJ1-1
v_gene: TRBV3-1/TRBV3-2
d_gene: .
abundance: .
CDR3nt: TGTGCCAGCAGCCCTGGCAGGGGCAGAGCTTTCTTT
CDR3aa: CASSPGRGRAFF

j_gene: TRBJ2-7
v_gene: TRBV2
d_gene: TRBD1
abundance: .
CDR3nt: TGTGCCAGCAGTGATCGGCGACAGGGGCTCCTATTC
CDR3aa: CASSDRRQGLLF

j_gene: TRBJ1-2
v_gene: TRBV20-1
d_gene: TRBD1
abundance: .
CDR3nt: TGCAGTGCTAGTCTGCCTTCGGACAGGTCGAATGGCTACACCTTC
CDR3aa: CSASLPSDRSNGYTF

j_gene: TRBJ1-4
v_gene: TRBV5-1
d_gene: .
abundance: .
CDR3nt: TGCGCCAGCAGGGCAGGGGTCACAACTAATGAAAAACTGTTTTTT
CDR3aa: CASRAGVTTNEKLFF